One and the same sample provided the 27 T cell receptor beta chains below, sequenced in a study of blood T cells in healthy people across ages. Primers used in a second PCR of roughly 7 to 12 cycles were a sample-barcoded 5' primer and a J-beta primer mix. TCRdb processed the 5' RACE reads anew with MiXCR; each CDR3 protein has one entry. This table has some 1.5 million distinct CDR3 sequences, roughly 27% appearing once. Sample: blood. All receptors derive from a woman in her twenties or thirties in good health.

This clonotype was found a few times. An end of the junction does not agree with germline; a read error may underlie this. This chain connects TRBV7-2 to TRBJ1-1; D is unclear. CDR3 length equals 13 residues. Germline CDR1 and CDR2: SGHTA and FQGNSA. DNA of the CDR3: TGTGTCAGCAGCTTAGGTAGGAGAACTGAAGCTTTCTTT. Translation gives CVSSLGRRTEAFF.

With respect to this clonotype: A read error may explain this, as a much larger clone is one base away. This chain joins TRBV27 and TRBJ2-7, with D possibly matching TRBD2 (5 bases). Germline V gene sequence: CDR1 MNHEY, CDR2 SMNVEV (reference sequence). V dropped 0 bases and J dropped 2 bases, with 17 bases sitting between them. The CDR3 length is 17 residues. As DNA, the CDR3 is TGTGCCAGCAGTTTATCGATCCCGTCCGGAGCGGCCTACGAGCAGTACGTC. Protein product: CASSLSIPSGAAYEQYV.

V usage is TRBV9 and J usage is TRBJ2-2; D possibly corresponds to TRBD2 (5 bases). This CDR3 comprises 14 residues. Looked up from germline, CDR1 is SGDLS and CDR2 is YYNGEE. V lost 3 bases and J lost 8, with 14 bases in between. Here the CDR3 DNA reads TGTGCCAGCAGCGCAGAAAGCGGTCGTGGGGAGCTGTTTTTT. It translates to CASSAESGRGELFF.

This clonotype was detected only a few times. V and J are TRBV7-9 and TRBJ2-1, with TRBD2 identical over 8 bases. The V and J ends lost 5 bases and 9 bases, in that order; junction bases with no gene match: 12. CDR3 length: 15 residues. CDR1 is SEHNR and CDR2 is FQNEAQ in the germline V gene (reference sequence). The CDR3 DNA reads TGTGCCAGCAGCCCGATTAGCGGGAAGGCACCTGAGCAGTTCTTC. This encodes CASSPISGKAPEQFF. Variable domain in full (rest from reference TRBV7-9 and TRBJ2-1): DTGVSQNPRHKITKRGQNVTFRCDPISEHNRLYWYRQTLGQGPEFLTYFQNEAQLEKSRLLSDRFSAERPKGSFSTLEIQRTEQGDSAMYLCASSPISGKAPEQFFGPGTRLTVL.

The rearrangement uses TRBV14 and TRBJ2-7, with D perhaps matching TRBD1 or TRBD2 (5 bases each). The CDR3 runs 14 residues. V was pared by 0 bases and J by 5 bases, with 11 bases between. Germline CDR1 reads SGHDN; CDR2 reads FVKESK. The CDR3 here is CASSQDLRGHEQYF. The CDR3 nucleotides are TGTGCCAGCAGCCAAGATCTGAGGGGACACGAGCAGTACTTC.

A few counts support this clonotype. The rearrangement uses TRBV5-1 and TRBJ2-1, with 9 nucleotides matching TRBD2. The CDR3 length is 16 residues. In germline, CDR1 is SGHRS, CDR2 YFSETQ. J lost 3 bases, V lost 4 bases, and 8 bases had no gene match. The CDR3 spells CASSPPVAGVYNEQFF. Written as DNA, the CDR3 is TGCGCCAGCAGCCCCCCTGTAGCGGGAGTCTACAATGAGCAGTTCTTC.

This chain joins TRBV20-1 and TRBJ1-2, with no clear D. The CDR3 runs to 13 residues. Germline-derived CDR1 and CDR2 are DFQATT and SNEGSKA (reference sequence). Trimming left V 3 bases short and J 3 bases short, with 11 bases between. CDR3 sequence reads: CSASLETHYGYTF. CDR3 coding DNA: TGCAGTGCTAGCCTGGAGACCCACTATGGCTACACCTTC.

This clonotype came up a few times. A single base separates this from a much larger clone, so it may be a read error. The V gene is TRBV20-1, the J gene TRBJ2-7; tentatively, D is TRBD2 (6 bases). This CDR3 has 14 residues. Germline V gives CDR1 DFQATT, CDR2 SNEGSKA (reference sequence). V was clipped by 6 bases and J by 0 bases, with 15 bases between them. The CDR3 region has the DNA TGCAGTGCAACGACTGGCGGGAACTCCTACGAGCAGTACTTC. Amino acids: CSATTGGNSYEQYF.

The chain has TRBV28 and TRBJ2-7; D is tentatively TRBD1 or TRBD2 (5 bases each). Germline-derived CDR1 and CDR2 are MDHEN and SYDVKM. V gave up 6 bases and J gave up 0 bases, with 21 bases separating them. CDR3 length equals 17 residues. Here the CDR3 reads CASSRTFGSGSSYEQYF. Written as DNA, the CDR3 is TGTGCCAGCAGCCGAACATTTGGTTCAGGGAGCTCCTACGAGCAGTACTTC.

The CDR3 sequence: CASSLRRGAIGETQYF. The DNA of the CDR3 is TGTGCCAGCAGCTTGAGGAGGGGAGCGATCGGGGAGACCCAGTACTTC. The chain uses TRBV5-5 and TRBJ2-7; tentative D call: TRBD2 (6 bases). The J call could be wrong; TRBJ2-5 is a better fit for the DNA end. Germline-derived CDR1 and CDR2 are SGHKS and YYEKEE (reference sequence). The CDR3 sequence is 16 residues long.

This chain links TRBV2 with TRBJ2-7; D tentatively fits TRBD1 or TRBD2 (6 bases each). This CDR3 has 14 amino acids. Germline V lookup: CDR1 SNHLY, CDR2 FYNNEI. The V gene lost 8 bases and the J gene lost 7 bases, with 21 bases spanning the gap. The CDR3 loop reads CASAGGGGMGEQYF. The DNA for the CDR3 is TGTGCCAGCGCGGGTGGAGGGGGGATGGGGGAGCAGTACTTC.

This clonotype was found many times. The rearrangement uses TRBV15 and TRBJ1-5; 8 bases map to TRBD1. Germline V lookup: CDR1 LNHNV, CDR2 YYDKDF (reference sequence). This CDR3 has 15 residues. V lost 5 bases to trimming and J lost 7 bases; unmatched junction nucleotides: 10. The CDR3 DNA sequence: TGTGCCACCAGCTATTCAGGGGGCGTAGGACAGCCCCAGCATTTT. Amino acids: CATSYSGGVGQPQHF.

The chain joins TRBV10-2 to TRBJ2-3; no clear D. Germline lookup yields CDR1 WSHSY and CDR2 SAAADI. The CDR3 runs to 14 residues. V was shortened by 5 bases and J by 2 bases, with 11 bases between the two germline ends. The DNA of the CDR3 is TGCGCCAGCAGTCCCTCCATCGACACAGATACGCAGTATTTT. Its translation is CASSPSIDTDTQYF.

The chain has TRBV9 and TRBJ2-6, with 11 positions matching TRBD1. Per germline, CDR1 SGDLS and CDR2 YYNGEE. The CDR3 is 18 residues long. J lost 1 base, V lost 2 bases, and 5 bases had no gene match. DNA for the CDR3: TGTGCCAGCAGCGTGACCGGGACAGGGGGATCTGGGGCCAACGTCCTGACTTTC. Protein: CASSVTGTGGSGANVLTF. The whole variable domain, remainder taken from reference TRBV9 and TRBJ2-6, is DSGVTQTPKHLITATGQRVTLRCSPRSGDLSVYWYQQSLDQGLQFLIQYYNGEERAKGNILERFSAQQFPDLHSELNLSSLELGDSALYFCASSVTGTGGSGANVLTFGAGSRLTVL.

This chain uses TRBV5-6 with TRBJ1-5, with no clear D. Germline V gene lookup returns CDR1 SGHDT and CDR2 YYEEEE. The V end lost 4 bases, the J end lost 6 bases, and 11 bases lay between the germline ends. This CDR3 region has 13 residues. As DNA, the CDR3 is TGTGCCAGCAGCAGGCAGGCGGTTCAGCCCCAGCATTTT. It yields the protein CASSRQAVQPQHF. The full variable domain, completed using reference TRBV5-6 and TRBJ1-5, is DAGVTQSPTHLIKTRGQQVTLRCSPKSGHDTVSWYQQALGQGPQFIFQYYEEEERQRGNFPDRFSGHQFPNYSSELNVNALLLGDSALYLCASSRQAVQPQHFGDGTRLSIL.

About this clonotype itself: A much larger clonotype is one base distant, so this may be a read error. The chain couples TRBV12-3 or TRBV12-4 to TRBJ2-5; maybe TRBD1 (5 bases). The CDR3 covers 13 residues. The CDR3 spells CVSSPHRGETQYF. As DNA, the CDR3 is TGTGTCAGCAGCCCCCATAGGGGAGAGACCCAGTACTTC.

V and J are TRBV3-1 and TRBJ2-1; D assignment may be TRBD1 or TRBD2 (6 bases each). The ends were cut back, 6 bases at V and 8 bases at J, with 11 bases in the middle. CDR1 LGHDT and CDR2 YNNKEL come from the germline V gene (reference sequence). The CDR3 loop spans 12 amino acids. The CDR3 DNA follows: TGTGCCAGCAGGACGAGGGGGGATGAGCAGTTCTTC. It codes for CASRTRGDEQFF.

The rearrangement uses TRBV20-1 and TRBJ2-5, with 8 positions matching TRBD2. The trim removed 3 bases at V and 4 bases at J, leaving 10 bases unmatched. This CDR3 comprises 15 residues. Germline V gives CDR1 DFQATT, CDR2 SNEGSKA (reference sequence). CDR3 in DNA: TGCAGTGCTAGTGAGGTAGCGGGATGGGGAGAGACCCAGTACTTC. Translated, it gives CSASEVAGWGETQYF.

The chain employs TRBV19 and TRBJ2-6, with a tentative D call TRBD1 (6 bases). V lost 3 bases and J lost 1, with 16 bases in between. The CDR3 covers 18 residues. The germline gives CDR1 LNHDA, CDR2 SQIVND (reference sequence). CDR3 sequence: CASSIFSRGRSGANVLTF. As DNA, the CDR3 is TGTGCCAGTAGTATTTTTTCCAGGGGCAGGTCTGGGGCCAACGTCCTGACTTTC.

The table lists this clonotype with a few counts. This chain joins TRBV7-9 and TRBJ1-2, with D maybe TRBD1 (5 bases). Germline V gene data show CDR1 as SEHNR and CDR2 as FQNEAQ (reference sequence). The CDR3 consists of 17 residues. V lost 7 bases, J lost 3 bases, and 24 bases lay in between. The CDR3 spells CASTSRGTGGTDYGYTF. DNA of the CDR3: TGTGCCAGCACCTCTCGCGGGACCGGCGGGACGGACTATGGCTACACCTTC.

V gene TRBV4-1 combines with J gene TRBJ2-7; D unresolved. V was trimmed by 7 bases and J by 0 bases, leaving 13 bases between them. Per the germline V gene, CDR1 is MGHRA and CDR2 is YSYEKL. The CDR3 has 14 amino acids. The CDR3 DNA is TGCGCCAGCAAGAAGTTACTGAGCTCCTACGAGCAGTACTTC. It specifies CASKKLLSSYEQYF.

This clonotype was seen ten or more times. This rearrangement joins TRBV7-9 to TRBJ2-4, with D unclear. The CDR3 contains 14 residues. V shed 5 bases and J shed 9 bases, with 17 bases lying between them. The V gene's germline CDR1 is SEHNR and CDR2 FQNEAQ (reference sequence). CDR3 protein: CASSTSPAPLIQYF. CDR3 DNA sequence: TGTGCCAGCAGCACCTCCCCGGCCCCGCTCATTCAGTACTTC.

This clonotype appeared a few times. The V gene is TRBV7-9, the J gene TRBJ1-1, with D uncertain. With 5 bases removed from V and 6 bases from J, the gap between germline ends came to 19 bases. Germline CDR1 SEHNR, CDR2 FQNEAQ (reference sequence). The CDR3 totals 15 residues. CDR3 protein: CASSLQPRGKAEAFF. CDR3 sequence (DNA): TGTGCCAGCAGCCTTCAGCCGCGGGGAAAGGCTGAAGCTTTCTTT.

V gene TRBV20-1 combines with J gene TRBJ1-3; 8 nucleotides line up with TRBD1. V dropped 6 bases and J dropped 4; count of bases not matched to a gene: 14. Germline assignment: CDR1 DFQATT and CDR2 SNEGSKA (reference sequence). The CDR3 length is 16 residues. CDR3 nucleotides: TGCAGTGCCCGCGGGCTGGGGACAGGTGGCGGAAACACCATATATTTT. Its protein product is CSARGLGTGGGNTIYF.

This clonotype was seen more than once but under ten times. J is TRBJ2-7 and V is TRBV9, with 8 bases identical to TRBD2. The length of the CDR3 is 14 residues. Germline values: CDR1 SGDLS, CDR2 YYNGEE. J gave up 5 bases and V 4 bases, and 8 bases lay outside the gene matches. The CDR3, as DNA: TGTGCCAGCAGCTACACCGGGACTAGTAACGAGCAGTACTTC. Encoded protein: CASSYTGTSNEQYF.

This clonotype was picked up many times. The genes are TRBV20-1 and TRBJ1-2; 8 nucleotides line up with TRBD1. The length of the CDR3 is 13 residues. In germline, CDR1 is DFQATT, CDR2 SNEGSKA (reference sequence). V was pared by 1 base and J by 3 bases, with 1 base of the junction left unmatched. CDR3 DNA sequence: TGCAGTGCTAGAGGGACAGGGTACTATGGCTACACCTTC. It is translated as CSARGTGYYGYTF.

Ten or more counts support this clonotype. This chain connects TRBV5-1 to TRBJ2-7; 10 nucleotides align to TRBD2. The CDR3 runs 15 residues. V lost 4 bases, J lost 0 bases, and 4 bases stayed unmatched. Germline V gene sequence: CDR1 SGHRS, CDR2 YFSETQ. Written as DNA, the CDR3 is TGCGCCAGCAGCATTTCTAGCGGGAGCTCCTACGAGCAGTACTTC. Its translation is CASSISSGSSYEQYF.